The rows below give T cell receptor beta chains drawn from one sample of a study of shared clonotypes between healthy human individuals. Profiling relied on immunoSEQ multiplex PCR, and the TCRdb table lists in-frame clones only, not all of them. There are about 2 million clones in the sample; around 96% occur only once, and roughly 1.1% lies in the top ten. Sequenced material: naive CD8+ T cells sorted from blood. These receptors came from a man younger than 35 in good health. Both conserved end residues are part of each CDR3. D genes are given only for firm matches. Not all rows give a size; the values are once, few, many and, for expanded clones, a class.

j_gene: TRBJ2-7; v_gene: TRBV2; abundance: .; d_gene: TRBD1; CDR3nt: TGTGCCAGCAGTGACCCTCGTGACAGGGCTTCCTACGAGCAGTACTTC; CDR3aa: CASSDPRDRASYEQYF
j_gene: TRBJ2-3; v_gene: TRBV6-1; abundance: .; d_gene: TRBD2; CDR3nt: TGTGCCAGCAGTGAATACGGGGGGGGCCCAGATACGCAGTATTTT; CDR3aa: CASSEYGGGPDTQYF
j_gene: TRBJ2-3; v_gene: TRBV4-3; abundance: .; d_gene: TRBD1; CDR3nt: TGCGCCAGCAGCCGAGGTATCGAGGGGGCAATGGTTGATACGCAGTATTTT; CDR3aa: CASSRGIEGAMVDTQYF
j_gene: TRBJ2-1; v_gene: TRBV4-1; abundance: .; d_gene: TRBD2; CDR3nt: TGCGCCAGCAGCCAAGGTACTAGCGGCGGCTTTTCTTACAATGAGCAGTTCTTC; CDR3aa: CASSQGTSGGFSYNEQFF
j_gene: TRBJ1-2; v_gene: TRBV4-1; abundance: .; d_gene: TRBD1; CDR3nt: TGCGCCAGCAGCCACGGCTTGGACAGGGGGTCTGGCTACACCTTC; CDR3aa: CASSHGLDRGSGYTF
j_gene: TRBJ2-7; v_gene: TRBV2; abundance: .; d_gene: TRBD1; CDR3nt: TGTGCCAGCACCGAGGGGACAGGGGCCCTTAGCTACGAGCAGTACTTC; CDR3aa: CASTEGTGALSYEQYF
j_gene: TRBJ1-5; v_gene: TRBV30; abundance: .; d_gene: .; CDR3nt: TGTGCCTGGAACAACCCGAGGGTGGACAATCAGCCCCAGCATTTT; CDR3aa: CAWNNPRVDNQPQHF
j_gene: TRBJ2-7; v_gene: TRBV27; abundance: .; d_gene: .; CDR3nt: TGTGCCAGCAGTTTATCGTGGCAGGGCCTTTACGAGCAGTACTTC; CDR3aa: CASSLSWQGLYEQYF
j_gene: TRBJ2-5; v_gene: TRBV11-2; abundance: .; d_gene: TRBD2; CDR3nt: TGTGCCAGCAGCCGGAGCCCTGCGGGAGGGGAGACCCAGTACTTC; CDR3aa: CASSRSPAGGETQYF
j_gene: TRBJ2-7; v_gene: TRBV7-8; abundance: .; d_gene: .; CDR3nt: TGTGCCAGCAGCTTGAGGGTCTCCTACGAGCAGTACTTC; CDR3aa: CASSLRVSYEQYF
j_gene: TRBJ2-1; v_gene: TRBV5-4; abundance: .; d_gene: .; CDR3nt: TGTGCCAGCAGCCCTTGGGCCTCCTCCTACAATGAGCAGTTCTTC; CDR3aa: CASSPWASSYNEQFF
j_gene: TRBJ2-7; v_gene: TRBV7-9; abundance: .; d_gene: .; CDR3nt: TGTGCCAGCAGCCATCCGAATCGGCCCTACGAGCAGTACTTC; CDR3aa: CASSHPNRPYEQYF
j_gene: TRBJ2-1; v_gene: TRBV5-1; abundance: .; d_gene: TRBD2; CDR3nt: TGCGCCAGCAGCTTGGTCAGCGGGAGTATCGATGAGCAGTTCTTC; CDR3aa: CASSLVSGSIDEQFF
j_gene: TRBJ2-2; v_gene: TRBV5-1; abundance: .; d_gene: .; CDR3nt: TGCGCCAGCAGCTTTCGACAGGCGAACACCGGGGAGCTGTTTTTT; CDR3aa: CASSFRQANTGELFF
j_gene: TRBJ2-7; v_gene: TRBV28; abundance: .; d_gene: TRBD2; CDR3nt: TGTGCCAGCAGTTTATCTCCTAGCGGGGGCTACGAGCAGTACTTC; CDR3aa: CASSLSPSGGYEQYF
j_gene: TRBJ2-7; v_gene: TRBV6-6; abundance: .; d_gene: .; CDR3nt: TGTGCCAGCTTGGGGACTGACTCCTACGAGCAGTACTTC; CDR3aa: CASLGTDSYEQYF
j_gene: TRBJ1-1; v_gene: TRBV19; abundance: .; d_gene: .; CDR3nt: TGTGCCAGTCTTACTCCTGGATTTTTTCCTGAAGCTTTCTTT; CDR3aa: CASLTPGFFPEAFF
j_gene: TRBJ2-1; v_gene: TRBV2; abundance: .; d_gene: .; CDR3nt: TGTGCCAGCAGTCCACAGGGACGCTCCTACAATGAGCAGTTCTTC; CDR3aa: CASSPQGRSYNEQFF
j_gene: TRBJ1-4; v_gene: TRBV5-6; abundance: .; d_gene: .; CDR3nt: TGTGCCAGCAGCCCCGTGGGGGGCGAACTGTTTTTT; CDR3aa: CASSPVGGELFF
j_gene: TRBJ1-2; v_gene: TRBV6-1; abundance: .; d_gene: .; CDR3nt: TGTGCCAGCAGTGAACCAGGGGCGTATGGCTACACCTTC; CDR3aa: CASSEPGAYGYTF
j_gene: TRBJ2-5; v_gene: TRBV10-3; abundance: .; d_gene: TRBD2; CDR3nt: TGTGCCATCAGTGAAGTGCGGGGGGGCCAAGAGACCCAGTACTTC; CDR3aa: CAISEVRGGQETQYF
j_gene: TRBJ1-6; v_gene: TRBV27; abundance: .; d_gene: TRBD1; CDR3nt: TGTGCCAGCAGCAACGGACAGGGACCGGCCTCACCCCTCCACTTT; CDR3aa: CASSNGQGPASPLHF
j_gene: TRBJ2-5; v_gene: TRBV7-6; abundance: few; d_gene: .; CDR3nt: TGTGCCAGCAGCTTAGAAGGCGGGACCCAGTACTTC; CDR3aa: CASSLEGGTQYF
j_gene: TRBJ1-1; v_gene: TRBV18; abundance: .; d_gene: .; CDR3nt: TGTGCCAGCTCACCCGAGCAGGTGACTGAAGCTTTCTTT; CDR3aa: CASSPEQVTEAFF
j_gene: TRBJ2-1; v_gene: TRBV6-5; abundance: .; d_gene: .; CDR3nt: TGTGCCAGCAGTCCGGTCCACGAGTCGGATGAGCAGTTCTTC; CDR3aa: CASSPVHESDEQFF
j_gene: TRBJ1-2; v_gene: TRBV5-4; abundance: .; d_gene: TRBD1; CDR3nt: TGTGCCAGCAGCTTGAGGGACAGGGGGACGTGGTATGGCTACACCTTC; CDR3aa: CASSLRDRGTWYGYTF
j_gene: TRBJ1-4; v_gene: TRBV27; abundance: .; d_gene: TRBD1; CDR3nt: TGTGCCAGCCGCAAGGACAGGACTGGGGAAAAACTGTTTTTT; CDR3aa: CASRKDRTGEKLFF
j_gene: TRBJ2-3; v_gene: TRBV9; abundance: .; d_gene: .; CDR3nt: TGTGCCAGCAGAGCGGCCACAGATACGCAGTATTTT; CDR3aa: CASRAATDTQYF
j_gene: TRBJ2-2; v_gene: TRBV28; abundance: .; d_gene: TRBD1; CDR3nt: TGTGCCAGCTCCAGGACAGGGGGTATCGGGGAGCTGTTTTTT; CDR3aa: CASSRTGGIGELFF
j_gene: TRBJ2-7; v_gene: TRBV19; abundance: .; d_gene: TRBD2; CDR3nt: TGTGCCAGTAGTATCGGACTAGCGGGAGGGCCTTTGTTTTCCGAGCAGTACTTC; CDR3aa: CASSIGLAGGPLFSEQYF
j_gene: TRBJ2-5; v_gene: TRBV27; abundance: .; d_gene: TRBD2; CDR3nt: TGTGCCAGCTCTAGAAGCGGGGGGGCCTGGCTAGAGACCCAGTACTTC; CDR3aa: CASSRSGGAWLETQYF
j_gene: TRBJ1-2; v_gene: TRBV19; abundance: .; d_gene: .; CDR3nt: TGTGCCAGTAGTAGTCCTGGGTTAAACTATGGCTACACCTTC; CDR3aa: CASSSPGLNYGYTF
j_gene: TRBJ1-1; v_gene: TRBV15; abundance: .; d_gene: TRBD1; CDR3nt: TGTGCCACCAGCAGGGACAGGTTTTACACTGAAGCTTTCTTT; CDR3aa: CATSRDRFYTEAFF
j_gene: TRBJ2-5; v_gene: TRBV7-9; abundance: .; d_gene: .; CDR3nt: TGTGCCAGCAGCTTATCGGCGGGCGAGGGGACCCAGTACTTC; CDR3aa: CASSLSAGEGTQYF
j_gene: TRBJ2-2; v_gene: TRBV7-2; abundance: .; d_gene: .; CDR3nt: TGTGCCAGCAGCTTAGAAGGGGCCGGGGAGCTGTTTTTT; CDR3aa: CASSLEGAGELFF
j_gene: TRBJ2-5; v_gene: TRBV30; abundance: .; d_gene: .; CDR3nt: TGTGCCTCCGAGGGGGAAGCGGACAGGTACTTC; CDR3aa: CASEGEADRYF
j_gene: TRBJ1-1; v_gene: TRBV14; abundance: once; d_gene: .; CDR3nt: TGTGCCAGCAGCCCCTGGACGGAGATGAACACTGAAGCTTTCTTT; CDR3aa: CASSPWTEMNTEAFF
j_gene: TRBJ2-7; v_gene: TRBV5-5; abundance: .; d_gene: .; CDR3nt: TGTGCCAGCAGCTCCTGGACAGAGTCATCCTCCTACGAGCAGTACTTC; CDR3aa: CASSSWTESSSYEQYF
j_gene: TRBJ1-2; v_gene: TRBV27; abundance: .; d_gene: .; CDR3nt: TGTGCCAGCAGTTTAACAGGGTCGAGCTATGGCTACACCTTC; CDR3aa: CASSLTGSSYGYTF
j_gene: TRBJ2-3; v_gene: TRBV6-5; abundance: .; d_gene: TRBD1; CDR3nt: TGTGCCAGCAGTTACCTCGGGACAGGGCGAGATACGCAGTATTTT; CDR3aa: CASSYLGTGRDTQYF
j_gene: TRBJ2-1; v_gene: TRBV12-5; abundance: .; d_gene: .; CDR3nt: TGTGCTAGTGGTTTGGCCGGGGAGTTGGACAATGAGCAGTTCTTC; CDR3aa: CASGLAGELDNEQFF
j_gene: TRBJ2-7; v_gene: TRBV7-9; abundance: .; d_gene: TRBD1; CDR3nt: TGTGCCAGCAGTCCTTCCTACAGGGGTACGCACTACGAGCAGTACTTC; CDR3aa: CASSPSYRGTHYEQYF
j_gene: TRBJ1-2; v_gene: TRBV11-2; abundance: .; d_gene: TRBD1; CDR3nt: TGTGCCAGCAGCTCCCTTTTGACAGGGAACCTTGGCTACACCTTC; CDR3aa: CASSSLLTGNLGYTF
j_gene: TRBJ2-5; v_gene: TRBV28; abundance: .; d_gene: .; CDR3nt: TGTGCCAGCAGTTTCGACGTGGAGAATCAAGAGACCCAGTACTTC; CDR3aa: CASSFDVENQETQYF
j_gene: TRBJ2-1; v_gene: TRBV7-9; abundance: .; d_gene: .; CDR3nt: TGTGCCAGCGAAGGGGGTGACCGCTCCTACAATGAGCAGTTCTTC; CDR3aa: CASEGGDRSYNEQFF
j_gene: TRBJ2-5; v_gene: TRBV7-9; abundance: .; d_gene: .; CDR3nt: TGTGCCAGCAGCTTTTTAGAGCCACAAGAGACCCAGTACTTC; CDR3aa: CASSFLEPQETQYF
j_gene: TRBJ1-1; v_gene: TRBV2; abundance: .; d_gene: .; CDR3nt: TGTGCCAGCAGTCTTCCATGGGGAGGGATGAACACTGAAGCTTTCTTT; CDR3aa: CASSLPWGGMNTEAFF
j_gene: TRBJ2-5; v_gene: TRBV30; abundance: .; d_gene: .; CDR3nt: TGTGCCTGGGGGACCGACGGGGAGACCCAGTACTTC; CDR3aa: CAWGTDGETQYF
j_gene: TRBJ2-3; v_gene: TRBV6-5; abundance: .; d_gene: .; CDR3nt: TGTGCCAGCAGTTACGTGGGGGCATCAGATACGCAGTATTTT; CDR3aa: CASSYVGASDTQYF
j_gene: TRBJ2-5; v_gene: TRBV27; abundance: .; d_gene: TRBD2; CDR3nt: TGTGCCAGCAGCCGGACTAGCGGGGGGGGAGAGACCCAGTACTTC; CDR3aa: CASSRTSGGGETQYF
j_gene: TRBJ2-7; v_gene: TRBV10-3; abundance: .; d_gene: TRBD2; CDR3nt: TGTGCCATCAGTGAAGCGGGGGGCGCGTACGAGCAGTACTTC; CDR3aa: CAISEAGGAYEQYF
j_gene: TRBJ2-3; v_gene: TRBV10-1; abundance: .; d_gene: .; CDR3nt: TGCGCCAGCTCGGTAGGGGTGCTGGATACGCAGTATTTT; CDR3aa: CASSVGVLDTQYF
j_gene: TRBJ2-7; v_gene: TRBV5-1; abundance: .; d_gene: TRBD1; CDR3nt: TGCGCCAGCAGCCCCGACAGGGGGGCCTACGAGCAGTACTTC; CDR3aa: CASSPDRGAYEQYF
j_gene: TRBJ2-7; v_gene: TRBV18; abundance: .; d_gene: .; CDR3nt: TGTGCCAGCTCACCACTGGGGACATCCTACGAGCAGTACTTC; CDR3aa: CASSPLGTSYEQYF
j_gene: TRBJ1-1; v_gene: TRBV11-2; abundance: .; d_gene: .; CDR3nt: TGTGCCAGCAGCTTAGGTTCGAACAGTGAAGCTTTCTTT; CDR3aa: CASSLGSNSEAFF